Included here is one T cell receptor beta chain sequence, with context. The data stem from a study of identical twins. CDR1 is ENHRY, CDR2 SYGVKD, per germline. The length of the CDR3 is 16 residues. With V trimmed by 0 bases and J by 2 bases, 5 bases remained unmatched. TCRdb reanalysed the 5' RACE reads using MiXCR and keeps one entry per CDR3 protein. The top ten hold 13% to 15% of the sample, which has approximately 250,000 distinct CDR3 sequences, 6.5% seen once. A further study also used this sample, focusing on T cells expressing NK-cell markers. That source adds: What remained unclear was the HCMV specificity of expanded NKG2C+ T cell clones.

The sequenced sample was CD8+ T cells sorted from blood. This chain uses TRBV10-3 with TRBJ2-7, with TRBD2 matching over 9 bases. This receptor was taken from a woman aged 18-35 years in good health. The CDR3 DNA reads as TGTGCCATCAGTGAGTCACCTAGCGGGGACCCCTACGAGCAGTACTTC. This encodes CAISESPSGDPYEQYF.